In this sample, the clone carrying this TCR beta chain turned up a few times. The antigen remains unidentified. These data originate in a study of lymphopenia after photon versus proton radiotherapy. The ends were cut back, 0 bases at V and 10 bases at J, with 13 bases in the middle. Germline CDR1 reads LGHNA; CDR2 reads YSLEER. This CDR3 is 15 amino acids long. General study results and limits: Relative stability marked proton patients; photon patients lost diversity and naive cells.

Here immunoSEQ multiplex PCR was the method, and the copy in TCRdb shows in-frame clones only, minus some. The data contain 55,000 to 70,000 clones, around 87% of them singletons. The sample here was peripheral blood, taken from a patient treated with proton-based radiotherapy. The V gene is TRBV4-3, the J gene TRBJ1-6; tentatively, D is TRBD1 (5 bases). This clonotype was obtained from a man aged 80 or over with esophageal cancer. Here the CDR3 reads CASSQERGIGSPLHF. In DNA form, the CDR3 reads TGCGCCAGCAGCCAAGAAAGGGGCATAGGGTCACCCCTCCACTTT.